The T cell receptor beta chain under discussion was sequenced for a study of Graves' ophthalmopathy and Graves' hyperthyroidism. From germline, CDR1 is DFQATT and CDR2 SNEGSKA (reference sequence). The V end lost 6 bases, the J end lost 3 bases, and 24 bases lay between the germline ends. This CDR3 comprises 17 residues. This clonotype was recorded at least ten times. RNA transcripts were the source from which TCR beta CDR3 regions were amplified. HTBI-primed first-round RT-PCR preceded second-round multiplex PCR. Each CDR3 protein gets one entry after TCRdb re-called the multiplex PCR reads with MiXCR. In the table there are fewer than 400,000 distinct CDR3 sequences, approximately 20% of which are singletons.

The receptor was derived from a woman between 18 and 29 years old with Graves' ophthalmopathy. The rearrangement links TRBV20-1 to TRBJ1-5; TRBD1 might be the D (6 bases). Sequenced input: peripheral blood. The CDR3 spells CSAPSPGGRGVNQPQHF. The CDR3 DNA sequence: TGCAGTGCCCCCTCCCCCGGGGGGCGCGGGGTCAATCAGCCCCAGCATTTT.